One T cell receptor beta chain is described in this entry. The antigen it recognizes is unknown. Per-nucleotide qualities are absent, and no much larger clonotype sits a single base away. Inclusive of the bounding cysteine and phenylalanine, the CDR3 is 14 residues long. Only CDR3 DNA is held: 42 bases, read in frame from base 1. CDR1 SGHRS and CDR2 YFSETQ were looked up in the germline V gene. Here V drops 3 bases and J drops 3 bases, and the junction holds 3 bases not matched to any gene. This entry belongs to a study of PD-1 blockade in classical Hodgkin lymphoma (dated by TCRdb to the early 2020s). Looking at the study overall: A peripheral blood immune signature of response to PD-1 blockade in classical Hodgkin lymphoma was defined using TCR beta sequencing and CyTOF.

The study at large found these results: Baseline TCR diversity was reported to be lower in newly diagnosed patients than in healthy donors, and even lower in relapsed/refractory patients. The study was restricted to a single clinical trial cohort, and the causes of repertoire differences, possibly disease activity or prior therapy, were left undefined.

Sample time point, as interpreted from the label and publication: newly diagnosed, previously untreated cHL patient sample. As a comparison group for the relapsed/refractory trial patients, PBMCs were sequenced from patients with newly diagnosed, previously untreated classical Hodgkin lymphoma. Peripheral blood was collected in 8 mL Vacutainer Cell Preparation Tubes, from which PBMCs were isolated by centrifugation and then cryopreserved. The Qiagen DNeasy kit was used to extract genomic DNA from unsorted PBMCs and from the negatively selected CD4+ and CD8+ fractions. TCR beta CDR3 regions were amplified by immunoSEQ multiplex PCR using primers annealing to V and J segments. Amplification bias was minimized using a synthetic immune receptor repertoire, and residual bias was removed computationally after sequencing. Per the source publication's procedure: Custom Python scripts were used to quantify repertoire diversity as the Shannon entropy index. Unsorted, CD4+ and CD8+ repertoires were examined separately, except in combined analyses, for which CD4+ and CD8+ sequences were merged in silico. The clones in this table, taken by TCRdb from immuneACCESS, are in-frame only. Not every clone is retained; where verified, under half of the shortfall comes from an unresolved V gene, and the cause of the rest is unknown. V and J calls and clone size are as listed in that table; D and trimming were resolved from the DNA. Counted in this sample were some 31,000 clones; around 94% of them appeared once. The ten most abundant clones make up around 2% of the sample.

The rearrangement joined TRBV5-1 to TRBJ2-3, with TRBD1 identical over 8 junction bases. The receptor's source is a human donor with classical Hodgkin lymphoma. Sequencing was performed on peripheral blood mononuclear cells (PBMCs). The DNA reads as follows: TGCGCCAGCAGCTCGGGACAGGTTACAGATACGCAGTATTTT. The resulting protein is CASSSGQVTDTQYF.